A single sample is the source of the 9 T cell receptor beta chains below, sequenced in a study of blood T cell repertoires in COVID-19. The protocol was immunoSEQ multiplex PCR, while the TCRdb copy is restricted to in-frame clones and leaves out a portion. The data hold 250,000 to 300,000 clones, with 88% observed a single time. Sequenced sample: peripheral blood. These receptors all stem from a woman younger than 45 with acute or convalescent COVID-19.

The chain uses TRBV5-6 and TRBJ2-7, with TRBD1 matching 9 bases. The CDR3 is 13 amino acids. The germline V gene has CDR1 SGHDT and CDR2 YYEEEE. Losses at the gene ends were 7 bases for V and 3 bases for J; bases not matched to a gene: 5. In nucleotides, the CDR3 is TGTGCCAGCCGGGACAGGGTTAGCTACGAGCAGTACTTC. This translates into CASRDRVSYEQYF.

The chain recombines TRBV5-1 with TRBJ2-5; 7 bases are shared with TRBD1. CDR1 and CDR2 from the germline V gene are SGHRS and YFSETQ. The CDR3 totals 15 residues. V was pared by 0 bases and J by 1 base, with 3 bases of the junction left unmatched. This chain's CDR3 is CASSLGDRPQETQYF. In DNA form, the CDR3 reads TGCGCCAGCAGCTTGGGGGACAGACCCCAAGAGACCCAGTACTTC.

This chain uses TRBV5-1 with TRBJ2-1; D is undetermined. Germline V gives CDR1 SGHRS, CDR2 YFSETQ. V shed 0 bases and J shed 8 bases, with 12 bases lying between them. This CDR3 contains 14 residues. The CDR3 region has the DNA TGCGCCAGCAGCTTGGCGAGTGGCGCGGATGAGCAGTTCTTC. This gives the protein CASSLASGADEQFF.

This chain uses TRBV7-9 with TRBJ1-2; 8 nucleotides line up with TRBD1. Germline values: CDR1 SEHNR, CDR2 FQNEAQ (reference sequence). The CDR3 spans 16 residues. Germline trimming cut 5 bases from V and 2 bases from J; bases unmatched to any gene: 10. The DNA for the CDR3 is TGTGCCAGCAGCCGCGGACAGGGTAGGGACAACTATGGCTACACCTTC. Translation gives CASSRGQGRDNYGYTF.

The J gene is TRBJ2-5, the V gene TRBV6-1; perhaps TRBD2 as D (6 bases). This CDR3 region has 15 residues. Germline CDR1 MNHNS, CDR2 SASEGT. V was pared by 2 bases and J by 5 bases, with 15 bases between. This CDR3 is CASSERRGWVETQYF. In DNA form, the CDR3 reads TGTGCCAGCAGTGAACGGAGGGGCTGGGTCGAGACCCAGTACTTC.

This chain connects TRBV7-6 to TRBJ2-1, with unresolved D. Trimming stripped 2 bases from V and 8 bases from J, with 4 bases between. The length of the CDR3 is 11 residues. Germline values: CDR1 SGHVS, CDR2 FNYEAQ. CDR3 sequence (DNA): TGTGCCAGCAGCTTAACGGATGAGCAGTTCTTC. This codes for CASSLTDEQFF. The full variable domain, completed using reference TRBV7-6 and TRBJ2-1, is GAGVSQSPRYKVTKRGQDVALRCDPISGHVSLYWYRQALGQGPEFLTYFNYEAQQDKSGLPNDRFSAERPEGSISTLTIQRTEQRDSAMYRCASSLTDEQFFGPGTRLTVL.

The rearrangement links TRBV24-1 to TRBJ1-5; D gene ambiguous. This CDR3 is built from 15 residues. Germline CDR1 KGHDR, CDR2 SFDVKD. The V end was cut by 2 bases, the J end by 4 bases, with 11 bases between. The CDR3 here is CATSDSPGTNQPQHF. DNA of the CDR3: TGTGCCACCAGTGATTCCCCAGGTACAAATCAGCCCCAGCATTTT.

The J gene is TRBJ2-6, the V gene TRBV27; weak D call: TRBD2 (6 bases). CDR1 and CDR2 from the germline V gene are MNHEY and SMNVEV (reference sequence). The V end was cut by 5 bases, the J end by 4 bases, with 9 bases between. The CDR3 runs 14 residues. CDR3 region: CASSRGSGANVLTF. The CDR3 coding sequence is TGTGCCAGCAGTCGGGGGTCCGGGGCCAACGTCCTGACTTTC.

V usage is TRBV18 and J usage is TRBJ2-7, with unresolved D. V gave up 5 bases and J gave up 2 bases, with 19 bases separating them. Germline assignment: CDR1 KGHSH and CDR2 LQKENI. The CDR3 is 16 amino acids. The CDR3 DNA sequence: TGTGCCAGCTCAATTGCTTTGGGCCAGGCAACCTACGAGCAGTACTTC. Its translation: CASSIALGQATYEQYF.